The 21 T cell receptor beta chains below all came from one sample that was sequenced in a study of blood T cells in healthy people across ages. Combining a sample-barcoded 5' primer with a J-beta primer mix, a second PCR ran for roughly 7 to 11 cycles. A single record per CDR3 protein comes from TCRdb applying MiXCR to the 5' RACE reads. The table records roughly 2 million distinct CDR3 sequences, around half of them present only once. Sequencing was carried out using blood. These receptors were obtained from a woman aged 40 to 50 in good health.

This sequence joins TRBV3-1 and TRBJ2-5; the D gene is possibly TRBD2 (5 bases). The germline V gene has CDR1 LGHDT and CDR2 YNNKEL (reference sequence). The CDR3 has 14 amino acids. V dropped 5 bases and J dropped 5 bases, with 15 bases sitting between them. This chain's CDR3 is CASSKDSAGETQYF. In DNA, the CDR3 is TGTGCCAGCAGCAAGGACTCAGCCGGCGAGACCCAGTACTTC.

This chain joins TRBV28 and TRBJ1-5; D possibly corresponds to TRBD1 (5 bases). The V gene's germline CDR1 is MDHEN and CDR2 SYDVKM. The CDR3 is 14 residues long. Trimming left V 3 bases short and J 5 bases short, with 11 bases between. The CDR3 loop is CASSFMGVDQPQHF. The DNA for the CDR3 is TGTGCCAGCAGTTTTATGGGGGTAGATCAGCCCCAGCATTTT.

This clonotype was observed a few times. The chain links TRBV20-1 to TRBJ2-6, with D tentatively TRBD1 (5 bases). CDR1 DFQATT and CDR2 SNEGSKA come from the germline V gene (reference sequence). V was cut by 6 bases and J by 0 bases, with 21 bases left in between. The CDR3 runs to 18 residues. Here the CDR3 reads CSATGPDRPVSGANVLTF. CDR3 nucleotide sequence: TGCAGTGCCACTGGTCCCGACAGACCGGTCTCTGGGGCCAACGTCCTGACTTTC.

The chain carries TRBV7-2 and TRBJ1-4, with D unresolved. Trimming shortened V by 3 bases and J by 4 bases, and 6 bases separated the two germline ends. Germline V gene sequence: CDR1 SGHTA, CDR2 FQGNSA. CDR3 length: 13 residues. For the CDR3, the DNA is TGTGCCAGCAGCTTGGACCATAATGAAAAACTGTTTTTT. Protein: CASSLDHNEKLFF.

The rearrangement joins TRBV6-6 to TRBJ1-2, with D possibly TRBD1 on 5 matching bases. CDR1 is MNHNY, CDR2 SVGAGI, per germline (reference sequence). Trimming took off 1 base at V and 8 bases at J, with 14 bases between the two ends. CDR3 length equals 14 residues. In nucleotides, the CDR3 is TGTGCCAGCAGTTACTACGGGACCCCGGAAGGCTACACCTTC. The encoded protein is CASSYYGTPEGYTF.

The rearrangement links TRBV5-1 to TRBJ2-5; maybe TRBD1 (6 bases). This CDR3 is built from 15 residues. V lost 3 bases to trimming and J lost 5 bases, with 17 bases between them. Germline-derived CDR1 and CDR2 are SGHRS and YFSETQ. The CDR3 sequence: CASSSRGQLGETQYF. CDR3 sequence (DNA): TGCGCCAGCAGCTCGAGAGGACAGTTGGGGGAGACCCAGTACTTC. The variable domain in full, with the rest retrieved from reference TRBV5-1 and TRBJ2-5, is KAGVTQTPRYLIKTRGQQVTLSCSPISGHRSVSWYQQTPGQGLQFLFEYFSETQRNKGNFPGRFSGRQFSNSRSEMNVSTLELGDSALYLCASSSRGQLGETQYFGPGTRLLVL.

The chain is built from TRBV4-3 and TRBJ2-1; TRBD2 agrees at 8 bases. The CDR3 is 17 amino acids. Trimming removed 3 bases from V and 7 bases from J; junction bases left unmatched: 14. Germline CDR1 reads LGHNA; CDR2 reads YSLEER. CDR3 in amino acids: CASSQLTGGAVFNEQFF. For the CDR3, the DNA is TGCGCCAGCAGCCAGCTAACCGGGGGGGCCGTATTTAATGAGCAGTTCTTC.

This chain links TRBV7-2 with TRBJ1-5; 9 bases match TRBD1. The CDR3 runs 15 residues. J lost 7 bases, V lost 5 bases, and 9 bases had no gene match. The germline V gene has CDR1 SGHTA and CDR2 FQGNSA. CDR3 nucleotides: TGTGCCAGCAGCCCTGGTGGGACAGGGTCCCAGCCCCAGCATTTT. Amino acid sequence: CASSPGGTGSQPQHF.

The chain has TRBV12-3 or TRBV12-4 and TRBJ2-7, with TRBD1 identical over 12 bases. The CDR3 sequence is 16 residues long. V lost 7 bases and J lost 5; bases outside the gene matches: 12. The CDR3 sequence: CASTPMFGTGGHEQYF. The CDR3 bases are TGTGCCAGCACCCCGATGTTCGGGACAGGGGGCCACGAGCAGTACTTC.

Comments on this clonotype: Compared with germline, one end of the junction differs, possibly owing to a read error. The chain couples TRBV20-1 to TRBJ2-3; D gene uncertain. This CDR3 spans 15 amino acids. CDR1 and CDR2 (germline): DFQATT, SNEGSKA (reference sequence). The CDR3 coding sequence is TGCAGTGCTAGAGACATCAAGGGTTCCACAGATACGCGGTATTTT. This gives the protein CSARDIKGSTDTRYF.

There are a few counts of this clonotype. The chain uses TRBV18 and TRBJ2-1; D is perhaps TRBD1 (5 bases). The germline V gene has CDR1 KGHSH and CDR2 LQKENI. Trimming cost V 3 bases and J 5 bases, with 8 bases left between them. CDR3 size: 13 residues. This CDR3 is CASSPRVDNEQFF. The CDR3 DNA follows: TGTGCCAGCTCACCCAGGGTAGACAATGAGCAGTTCTTC.

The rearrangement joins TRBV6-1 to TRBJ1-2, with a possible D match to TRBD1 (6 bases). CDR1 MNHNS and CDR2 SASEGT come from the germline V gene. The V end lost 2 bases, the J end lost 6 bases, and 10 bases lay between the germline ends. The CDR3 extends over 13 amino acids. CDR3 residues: CASSERGAHGYTF. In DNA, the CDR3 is TGTGCCAGCAGTGAACGGGGGGCACATGGCTACACCTTC.

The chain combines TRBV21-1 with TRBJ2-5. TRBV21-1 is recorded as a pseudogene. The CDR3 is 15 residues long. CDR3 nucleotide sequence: TGTGCCAGCAGCAACACTGGAGCGTACCGAGAGACCCAGTACTTC. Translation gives CASSNTGAYRETQYF.

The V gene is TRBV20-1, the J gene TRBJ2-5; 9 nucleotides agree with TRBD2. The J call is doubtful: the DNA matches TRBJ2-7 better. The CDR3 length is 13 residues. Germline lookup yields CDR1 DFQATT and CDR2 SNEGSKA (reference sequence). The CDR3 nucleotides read TGCAGTGCTCCCGGACTAGCGCCCTACGAGCAGTACTTC. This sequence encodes CSAPGLAPYEQYF.

CDR3 residues: CASSQEGLVRGNEQFF. DNA of the CDR3: TGTGCCAGCAGCCAAGAAGGACTAGTTAGGGGAAATGAGCAGTTCTTC. The J gene is TRBJ2-1, the V gene TRBV14; TRBD2 matches at 7 bases. Germline CDR1 and CDR2: SGHDN and FVKESK. This CDR3 is 16 amino acids long. V dropped 0 bases and J dropped 7; count of bases not matched to a gene: 9.

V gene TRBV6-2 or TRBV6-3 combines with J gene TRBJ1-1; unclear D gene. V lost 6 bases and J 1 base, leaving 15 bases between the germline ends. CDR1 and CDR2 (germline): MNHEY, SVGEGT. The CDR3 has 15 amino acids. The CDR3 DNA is TGTGCCAGCAGCTACGCAACAGCCTCGAACACTGAAGCTTTCTTT. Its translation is CASSYATASNTEAFF.

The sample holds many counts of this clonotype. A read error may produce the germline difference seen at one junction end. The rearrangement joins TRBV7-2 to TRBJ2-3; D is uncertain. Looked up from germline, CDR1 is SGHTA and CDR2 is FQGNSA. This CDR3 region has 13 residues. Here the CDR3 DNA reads TGCGCCAGCAGTCGTGAATACACAGATACGCAGTATTTT. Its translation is CASSREYTDTQYF.

The CDR3 reads CASSPNDWESNEKLFF. The CDR3 DNA reads TGCGCCAGCAGCCCGAACGATTGGGAAAGTAATGAAAAACTGTTTTTT. The chain employs TRBV4-3 and TRBJ1-4; D gene uncertain. This CDR3 is 16 amino acids long. The V gene lost 4 bases and the J gene lost 4 bases, with 16 bases spanning the gap. From germline, CDR1 is LGHNA and CDR2 YSLEER.

CDR3: CASSQTGWVRGYTF. In DNA, the CDR3 is TGTGCCAGCAGCCAAACAGGGTGGGTTCGTGGCTACACCTTC. The chain is built from TRBV11-2 and TRBJ1-2, with a tentative D call TRBD1 (6 bases). Germline loops: CDR1 SGHAT, CDR2 FQNNGV. The CDR3 is 14 residues long. V was cut by 5 bases and J by 7 bases, with 17 bases left in between.

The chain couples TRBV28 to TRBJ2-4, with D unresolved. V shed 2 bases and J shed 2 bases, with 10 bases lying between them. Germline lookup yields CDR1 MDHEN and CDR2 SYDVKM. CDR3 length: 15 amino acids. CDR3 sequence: CASSLTMFTKNIQYF. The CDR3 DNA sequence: TGTGCCAGCAGTTTAACGATGTTTACCAAAAACATTCAGTACTTC.

Written as DNA, the CDR3 is TGCGCCAGCAGCCTTGCCCTGGGGAACAATTCACCCCTCCACTTT. Amino acid sequence: CASSLALGNNSPLHF. The rearrangement joins TRBV4-3 to TRBJ1-6; D unclear. The CDR3 covers 15 residues. CDR1 and CDR2 (germline): LGHNA, YSLEER. Trimming stripped 4 bases from V and 7 bases from J, with 14 bases between.